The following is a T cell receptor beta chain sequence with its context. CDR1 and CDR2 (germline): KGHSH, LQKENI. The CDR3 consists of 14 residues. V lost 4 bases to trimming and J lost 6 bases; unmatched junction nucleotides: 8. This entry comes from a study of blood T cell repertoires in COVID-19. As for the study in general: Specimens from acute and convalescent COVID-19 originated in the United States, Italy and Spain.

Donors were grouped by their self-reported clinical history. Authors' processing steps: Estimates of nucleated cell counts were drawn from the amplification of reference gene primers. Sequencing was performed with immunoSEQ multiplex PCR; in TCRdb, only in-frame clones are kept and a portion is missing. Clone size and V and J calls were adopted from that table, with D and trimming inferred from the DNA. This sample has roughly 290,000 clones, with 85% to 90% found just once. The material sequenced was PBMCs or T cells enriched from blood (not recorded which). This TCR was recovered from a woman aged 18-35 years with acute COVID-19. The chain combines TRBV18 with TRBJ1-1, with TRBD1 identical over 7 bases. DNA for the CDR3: TGTGCCAGCTCACTAGACAGGGTGTCGTCTGAAGCTTTCTTT. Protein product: CASSLDRVSSEAFF.